The 29 T cell receptor beta chains given below trace back to one sample, sequenced in a study of cytomegalovirus exposure and HLA in healthy donors. Vbeta (60) and Jbeta (13) primers were used in the PCR. Generated by immunoSEQ multiplex PCR, the TCRdb table keeps only in-frame clones and is missing some. Altogether over 130,000 clones are present, around 79% being singletons, with the ten largest covering approximately 3.7%. Specimen: PBMCs. The receptors come from a human donor in good health.

The V call is TRBV19, the J call TRBJ2-1; perhaps TRBD1 as D (6 bases). Trimming took 3 bases from V and 10 from J, leaving 7 bases between them. Germline V CDR1 and CDR2: LNHDA, SQIVND (reference sequence). The CDR3 is 11 residues long. The CDR3 nucleotides read TGTGCCAGTAGTATGGGACAAGAGCAGTTCTTC. Translated: CASSMGQEQFF.

This clone turned up a few times. J is TRBJ2-7 and V is TRBV5-4; 10 bases match TRBD2. The length of the CDR3 is 15 residues. Trimming took 3 bases from V and 2 from J; bases not matched to a gene: 5. Germline V gene lookup returns CDR1 SGHNT and CDR2 YYREEE (reference sequence). For the CDR3, the DNA is TGTGCCAGCAGCTCACTAGCGGGGTCCCCCTACGAGCAGTACTTC. It specifies CASSSLAGSPYEQYF.

Only one count was recorded for this clone. The chain employs TRBV10-3 and TRBJ1-2; D unresolved. The V end lost 2 bases, the J end lost 7 bases, and 11 bases lay between the germline ends. The CDR3 is 13 residues long. Germline loops: CDR1 ENHRY, CDR2 SYGVKD. The CDR3 sequence is CAISELSDTGYTF. DNA for the CDR3: TGTGCCATCAGTGAGCTGTCCGACACTGGCTACACCTTC.

This sequence joins TRBV6-1 and TRBJ2-7, with 7 nucleotides matching TRBD1. The CDR3 runs 13 residues. V was pared by 4 bases and J by 3 bases, with 3 bases of the junction left unmatched. Germline V gene lookup returns CDR1 MNHNS and CDR2 SASEGT. CDR3 loop: CASSVAGGYEQYF. CDR3 DNA sequence: TGTGCCAGCAGTGTGGCAGGGGGCTACGAGCAGTACTTC.

The chain has TRBV10-3 and TRBJ2-7; 8 bases fit TRBD2. With V trimmed by 6 bases and J by 5 bases, 9 bases remained unmatched. Germline V lookup: CDR1 ENHRY, CDR2 SYGVKD. The CDR3 runs to 14 residues. The CDR3 DNA reads as TGTGCCATCAGCAATCTCCGGGAGGGGCACGAGCAGTACTTC. It translates to CAISNLREGHEQYF.

The V call is TRBV13, the J call TRBJ1-2, with 7 bases lining up with TRBD1. Germline loops: CDR1 PRHDT, CDR2 FYEKMQ (reference sequence). V gave up 4 bases and J gave up 5 bases; unmatched junction bases: 7. The CDR3 has 14 residues. The CDR3 bases are TGTGCCAGCAGCTCCGAAACAGGGGTGTATGGCTACACCTTC. This encodes CASSSETGVYGYTF.

Only a few counts were recorded for this clone. The gene calls are TRBV14 and TRBJ1-1; a weak D match, TRBD1 (6 bases). Per the germline V gene, CDR1 is SGHDN and CDR2 is FVKESK. V gave up 0 bases and J gave up 10 bases, with 12 bases separating them. The CDR3 length is 13 residues. The CDR3 DNA is TGTGCCAGCAGCCAAGATGGGGGGGCCGGAGCTTTCTTT. It specifies CASSQDGGAGAFF. Full variable domain (outside the CDR3, taken from reference TRBV14 and TRBJ1-1): EAGVTQFPSHSVIEKGQTVTLRCDPISGHDNLYWYRRVMGKEIKFLLHFVKESKQDESGMPNNRFLAERTGGTYSTLKVQPAELEDSGVYFCASSQDGGAGAFFGQGTRLTVV.

J is TRBJ2-7 and V is TRBV27; 9 bases align to TRBD2. J lost 3 bases, V lost 2 bases, and 5 bases had no gene match. CDR3 size: 15 residues. Germline CDR1 is MNHEY and CDR2 is SMNVEV (reference sequence). The CDR3 loop reads CASSLNSGSDYEQYF. In nucleotides, the CDR3 is TGTGCCAGCAGTTTAAATAGCGGGAGTGACTACGAGCAGTACTTC.

The chain carries TRBV19 and TRBJ1-2, with 9 bases that match TRBD1. Germline-derived CDR1 and CDR2 are LNHDA and SQIVND (reference sequence). V shed 7 bases and J 8 bases; nucleotides not matched to a gene: 14. This CDR3 is 15 amino acids long. Written as DNA, the CDR3 is TGTGCCAGTACCTCACAGGGGGCCAATATAGTGGGCTACACCTTC. Its protein product is CASTSQGANIVGYTF.

The genes are TRBV27 and TRBJ2-7; 9 bases line up with TRBD2. CDR3 length: 15 amino acids. V gave up 5 bases and J gave up 6 bases; unmatched junction bases: 11. The V gene's germline CDR1 is MNHEY and CDR2 SMNVEV (reference sequence). CDR3 nucleotide sequence: TGTGCCAGCAGTCCAGACGGGACTAGCAACGGCGAGCAGTACTTC. It is translated as CASSPDGTSNGEQYF.

This clone occurred a few times. The chain recombines TRBV5-1 with TRBJ2-5; TRBD1 aligns across 9 bases. The CDR3 sequence is 16 residues long. Germline CDR1 SGHRS, CDR2 YFSETQ. V lost 2 bases to trimming and J lost 2 bases; unmatched junction nucleotides: 7. The CDR3 coding sequence is TGCGCCAGCAGCTTCCATCCGGGACAGGGACAAGAGACCCAGTACTTC. It codes for CASSFHPGQGQETQYF.

The rearrangement uses TRBV7-2 and TRBJ2-5, with 8 bases aligning to TRBD1. J lost 5 bases, V lost 5 bases, and 7 bases had no gene match. This CDR3 is 14 amino acids long. Looked up from germline, CDR1 is SGHTA and CDR2 is FQGNSA. The CDR3 spells CASSPGQVWETQYF. For the CDR3, the DNA is TGTGCCAGCAGCCCGGGACAGGTGTGGGAGACCCAGTACTTC.

V gene TRBV7-9 combines with J gene TRBJ2-1; possibly TRBD2 for D (5 bases). This CDR3 comprises 13 residues. Germline-derived CDR1 and CDR2 are SEHNR and FQNEAQ (reference sequence). V was cut by 6 bases and J by 6 bases, with 12 bases left in between. CDR3 coding DNA: TGTGCCAGCAGGTCTACTAGGACCAATGAGCAGTTCTTC. It specifies CASRSTRTNEQFF.

The chain employs TRBV7-9 and TRBJ2-1, with a weak D call TRBD1 (6 bases). Trimming cost V 7 bases and J 2 bases, with 9 bases left between them. The CDR3 is 13 residues long. Germline V gives CDR1 SEHNR, CDR2 FQNEAQ (reference sequence). CDR3 DNA sequence: TGTGCCAGCATAAAGGGGGCCTACAATGAGCAGTTCTTC. Protein product: CASIKGAYNEQFF.

The chain employs TRBV7-2 and TRBJ1-1, with a tentative D call TRBD1 (6 bases). V was pared by 5 bases and J by 1 base, with 14 bases between. Germline loops: CDR1 SGHTA, CDR2 FQGNSA. The length of the CDR3 is 15 residues. The CDR3 DNA is TGTGCCAGCAGCCGAGGGGGGGCCCGGAACACTGAAGCTTTCTTT. Encoded protein: CASSRGGARNTEAFF.

The rearrangement uses TRBV2 and TRBJ2-7, with 7 bases matching TRBD1. Trimming took 4 bases from V and 2 from J; bases not matched to a gene: 2. This CDR3 has 13 residues. Germline-derived CDR1 and CDR2 are SNHLY and FYNNEI. In nucleotides, the CDR3 is TGTGCCAGCAGTGGACAGGGACCCTACGAGCAGTACTTC. Protein sequence: CASSGQGPYEQYF. The complete variable domain, with remaining parts taken from reference TRBV2 and TRBJ2-7, reads EPEVTQTPSHQVTQMGQEVILRCVPISNHLYFYWYRQILGQKVEFLVSFYNNEISEKSEIFDDQFSVERPDGSNFTLKIRSTKLEDSAMYFCASSGQGPYEQYFGPGTRLTVT.

J is TRBJ2-1 and V is TRBV16; D is perhaps TRBD2 (6 bases). Germline assignment: CDR1 KGHSY and CDR2 FQNENV. Trimming pared 1 base from V and 1 base from J, leaving 17 bases between. CDR3 length: 18 amino acids. The CDR3 DNA sequence: TGTGCCAGCAGCCAATTTTTATCTGGAGGGAGTTCCTACAATGAGCAGTTCTTC. Encoded protein: CASSQFLSGGSSYNEQFF.

J is TRBJ2-5 and V is TRBV4-2, with a tentative D call TRBD2 (7 bases). The CDR3 spans 16 residues. The germline gives CDR1 LGHNA, CDR2 YNFKEQ. V was pared by 2 bases and J by 3 bases, with 16 bases between. The CDR3 reads CASSQSSGAGEETQYF. CDR3 coding DNA: TGTGCCAGCAGCCAAAGTTCAGGGGCGGGAGAAGAGACCCAGTACTTC.

V and J are TRBV25-1 and TRBJ1-5, with D perhaps matching TRBD1 (5 bases). The CDR3 runs to 13 residues. Germline lookup yields CDR1 MGHDK and CDR2 SYGVNS. With 6 bases removed from V and 3 bases from J, the gap between germline ends came to 9 bases. This CDR3 reads CASRQAPNQPQHF. Written as DNA, the CDR3 is TGTGCCAGCAGACAGGCGCCCAATCAGCCCCAGCATTTT. Variable domain in full (rest from reference TRBV25-1 and TRBJ1-5): EADIYQTPRYLVIGTGKKITLECSQTMGHDKMYWYQQDPGMELHLIHYSYGVNSTEKGDLSSESTVSRIRTEHFPLTLESARPSHTSQYLCASRQAPNQPQHFGDGTRLSIL.

The V and J genes are TRBV28 and TRBJ1-1; possible D gene TRBD1, 5 bases. The V end lost 6 bases, the J end lost 4 bases, and 18 bases lay between the germline ends. Germline V gene data show CDR1 as MDHEN and CDR2 as SYDVKM. The CDR3 consists of 15 residues. The DNA of the CDR3 is TGTGCCAGCAGAGACCCAAGGGGTCTAAGCACTGAAGCTTTCTTT. It specifies CASRDPRGLSTEAFF. Based on the CDR3 plus reference TRBV28 and TRBJ1-1, the full variable domain is DVKVTQSSRYLVKRTGEKVFLECVQDMDHENMFWYRQDPGLGLRLIYFSYDVKMKEKGDIPEGYSVSREKKERFSLILESASTNQTSMYLCASRDPRGLSTEAFFGQGTRLTVV.

The rearrangement uses TRBV28 and TRBJ1-6; the D gene is possibly TRBD1 (6 bases). Trimming pared 2 bases from V and 10 bases from J, leaving 12 bases between. CDR3 length: 14 amino acids. CDR1 MDHEN and CDR2 SYDVKM come from the germline V gene. The CDR3 is CASSLAGAGSPLHF. The CDR3 nucleotides read TGTGCCAGCAGTTTAGCGGGGGCAGGCTCACCCCTCCACTTT.

This clone was observed once. The V call is TRBV12-5, the J call TRBJ2-1, with 8 bases that match TRBD2. Germline CDR1 LGHNT, CDR2 FRNRAP. After removal of 4 bases from V and 9 bases from J, the junction contained 2 bases not matched to a gene. CDR3 length: 12 amino acids. DNA of the CDR3: TGTGCTAGTGGTTCAAGCGGGAGTGAGCAGTTCTTC. It yields the protein CASGSSGSEQFF.

V and J are TRBV27 and TRBJ2-1; 7 nucleotides match TRBD1. J gave up 4 bases and V 6 bases, and 9 bases lay outside the gene matches. Germline CDR1 is MNHEY and CDR2 is SMNVEV (reference sequence). The CDR3 extends over 15 amino acids. CDR3: CASRNPGTVYNEQFF. CDR3 sequence (DNA): TGTGCCAGCAGAAATCCCGGGACAGTATACAATGAGCAGTTCTTC.

Only one count was recorded for this clone. V usage is TRBV6-1 and J usage is TRBJ1-5; 8 bases align to TRBD1. Germline lookup yields CDR1 MNHNS and CDR2 SASEGT. The ends lost 4 bases at V and 2 bases at J; junction bases unmatched: 10. The CDR3 sequence is 17 residues long. CDR3: CASSGRASTGGNQPQHF. For the CDR3, the DNA is TGTGCCAGCAGTGGGAGGGCATCGACAGGGGGCAATCAGCCCCAGCATTTT.

V gene TRBV19 combines with J gene TRBJ1-2, with a tentative D call TRBD1 (5 bases). CDR3 length equals 14 residues. Germline lookup yields CDR1 LNHDA and CDR2 SQIVND (reference sequence). The V gene lost 3 bases and the J gene lost 3 bases, with 11 bases spanning the gap. CDR3 sequence reads: CASSIDSLDYGYTF. CDR3 nucleotide sequence: TGTGCCAGTAGTATTGACAGTCTGGACTATGGCTACACCTTC.

The chain has TRBV27 and TRBJ2-7; TRBD2 might be the D (7 bases). Deletions cut 1 base from V and 3 bases from J, with 13 bases between. The germline CDR1 and CDR2 sequences are MNHEY and SMNVEV (reference sequence). The CDR3 is made up of 15 amino acids. CDR3 DNA: TGTGCCAGCAGTTTATTAGGGGGGGACTACTACGAGCAGTACTTC. It yields the protein CASSLLGGDYYEQYF.

This clone was recorded only once. At one end, the junction sequence differs from germline, possibly due to a read error. The genes are TRBV29-1 and TRBJ1-2; D unclear. Germline V gene sequence: CDR1 SQVTM, CDR2 ANQGSEA. CDR3 length equals 14 residues. The CDR3 loop is CSVETARPNYGYPF. The CDR3 nucleotides are TGCAGCGTTGAAACCGCCCGCCCTAACTATGGCTACCCCTTC.

This sequence joins TRBV6-5 and TRBJ2-3; D unclear. The CDR3 runs 12 residues. Germline CDR1 is MNHEY and CDR2 is SVGAGI. The V end was cut by 6 bases, the J end by 3 bases, with 7 bases between. The CDR3 sequence: CASRVGTDTQYF. CDR3 sequence (DNA): TGTGCCAGCAGGGTCGGGACAGATACGCAGTATTTT.

The CDR3 loop is CASRPPGEVTEAFF. In DNA, the CDR3 is TGTGCCAGCAGACCCCCGGGTGAAGTCACTGAAGCTTTCTTT. The chain couples TRBV6-6 to TRBJ1-1; D remains ambiguous. The V gene lost 6 bases and the J gene lost 4 bases, with 15 bases spanning the gap. The germline V gene encodes CDR1 MNHNY and CDR2 SVGAGI (reference sequence). The CDR3 contains 14 residues.